This TCR beta chain was identified in a study of blood T cell repertoires in COVID-19. Profiling relied on immunoSEQ multiplex PCR, and the TCRdb table lists in-frame clones only, not all of them. The sample records approximately 280,000 clones, about 90% being singletons. The CDR3 length is 16 residues. Germline values: CDR1 KGHSH, CDR2 LQKENI. J lost 2 bases, V lost 2 bases, and 6 bases had no gene match. The TCR comes from a woman in her thirties who had recovered from COVID-19. The chain is built from TRBV18 and TRBJ1-5, with 7 bases identical to TRBD1. Sequencing was done on a sample of peripheral blood. The CDR3 loop reads CASSPGTVNGNQPQHF. CDR3 bases: TGTGCCAGCTCACCAGGGACAGTTAACGGCAATCAGCCCCAGCATTTT.